The entry that follows covers one TCR beta chain sequence. This specimen includes other DNA sequences encoding the same CDR3. Study processing details: Filtering differed because ImmunoSEQ produced junction-only sequences that carried no quality scores. The data were produced by immunoSEQ multiplex PCR, yet TCRdb's version contains in-frame clones alone and is incomplete. V, J and clone size are those of that table, while D and trimming were read from the DNA. The table has a few million clones, about 94% seen once. Germline V lookup: CDR1 MNHEY, CDR2 SVGAGI. V dropped 0 bases and J dropped 2; count of bases not matched to a gene: 4. This CDR3 comprises 15 residues. This sample is drawn from a study of shared clonotypes between healthy human individuals.

The chain employs TRBV6-5 and TRBJ2-7, with TRBD1 matching over 7 bases. Sequencing used naive CD4+ T cells sorted from blood. Described subset: CD45RA+ positively selected. This TCR was recovered from a man aged 18 to 29 in good health. The CDR3 sequence: CASSYSWTGPYEQYF. For the CDR3, the DNA is TGTGCCAGCAGTTACTCTTGGACAGGTCCCTACGAGCAGTACTTC.